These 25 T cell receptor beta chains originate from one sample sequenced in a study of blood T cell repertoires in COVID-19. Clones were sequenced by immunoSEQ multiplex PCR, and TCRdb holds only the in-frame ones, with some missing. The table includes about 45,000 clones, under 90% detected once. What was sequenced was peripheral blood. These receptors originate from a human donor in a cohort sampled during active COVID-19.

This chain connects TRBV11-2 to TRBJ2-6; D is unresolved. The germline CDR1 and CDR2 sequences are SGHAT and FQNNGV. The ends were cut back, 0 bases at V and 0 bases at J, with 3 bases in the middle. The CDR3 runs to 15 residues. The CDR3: CASSLDLSGANVLTF. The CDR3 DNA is TGTGCCAGCAGCTTAGATCTCTCTGGGGCCAACGTCCTGACTTTC. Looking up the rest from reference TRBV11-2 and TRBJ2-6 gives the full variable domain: EAGVAQSPRYKIIEKRQSVAFWCNPISGHATLYWYQQILGQGPKLLIQFQNNGVVDDSQLPKDRFSAERLKGVDSTLKIQPAKLEDSAVYLCASSLDLSGANVLTFGAGSRLTVL.

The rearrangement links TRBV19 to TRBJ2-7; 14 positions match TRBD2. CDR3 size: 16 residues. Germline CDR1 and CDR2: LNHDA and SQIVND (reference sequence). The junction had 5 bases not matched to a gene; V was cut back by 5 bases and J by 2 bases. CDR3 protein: CASSPRLAGGPYEQYF. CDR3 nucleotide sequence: TGTGCCAGTAGTCCTCGACTAGCGGGGGGGCCCTACGAGCAGTACTTC.

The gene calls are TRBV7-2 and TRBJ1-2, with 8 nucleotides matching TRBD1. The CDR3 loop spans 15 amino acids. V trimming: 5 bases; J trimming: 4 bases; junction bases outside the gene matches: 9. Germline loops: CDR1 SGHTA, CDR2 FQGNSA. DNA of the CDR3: TGTGCCAGCAGCCCCACACCCGGGACAGGCTATGGCTACACCTTC. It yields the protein CASSPTPGTGYGYTF.

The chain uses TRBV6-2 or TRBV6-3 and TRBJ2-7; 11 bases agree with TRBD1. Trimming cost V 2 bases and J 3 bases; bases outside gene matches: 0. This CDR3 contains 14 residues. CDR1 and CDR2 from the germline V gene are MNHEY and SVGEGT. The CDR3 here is CASSYGTGGYEQYF. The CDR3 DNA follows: TGTGCCAGCAGTTACGGGACAGGGGGCTACGAGCAGTACTTC.

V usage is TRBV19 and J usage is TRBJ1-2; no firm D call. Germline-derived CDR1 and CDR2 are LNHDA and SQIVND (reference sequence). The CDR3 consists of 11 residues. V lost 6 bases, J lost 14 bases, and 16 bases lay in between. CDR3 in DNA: TGTGCCAGTAGCGGGGATTTGAGTTGGACCTTC. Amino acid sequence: CASSGDLSWTF.

In DNA, the CDR3 is TGTGCCAGCAGCTTCCGCGGACAGGTGCAGTTCTTC. Protein product: CASSFRGQVQFF. This rearrangement joins TRBV7-2 to TRBJ2-1; 7 bases align to TRBD1. There are 12 residues in the CDR3. V shed 3 bases and J 12 bases; nucleotides not matched to a gene: 5. The germline CDR1 and CDR2 sequences are SGHTA and FQGNSA.

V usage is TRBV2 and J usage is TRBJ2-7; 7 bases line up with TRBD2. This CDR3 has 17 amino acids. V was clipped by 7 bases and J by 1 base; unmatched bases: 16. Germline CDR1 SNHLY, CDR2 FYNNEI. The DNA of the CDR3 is TGTGCCAGCACCAAGGAGCCTAGCGGACCTCCATCCTACGAGCAGTACTTC. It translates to CASTKEPSGPPSYEQYF.

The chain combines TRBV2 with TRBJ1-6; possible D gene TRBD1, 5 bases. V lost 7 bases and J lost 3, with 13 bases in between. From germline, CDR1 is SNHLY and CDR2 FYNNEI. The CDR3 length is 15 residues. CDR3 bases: TGTGCCAGCAACGGGGGGTTAGACTATAATTCACCCCTCCACTTT. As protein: CASNGGLDYNSPLHF.

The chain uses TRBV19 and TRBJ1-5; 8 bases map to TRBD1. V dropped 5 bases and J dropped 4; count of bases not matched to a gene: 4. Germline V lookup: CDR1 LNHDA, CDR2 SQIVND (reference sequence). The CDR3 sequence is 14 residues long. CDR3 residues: CASSQQGANQPQHF. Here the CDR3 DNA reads TGTGCCAGTAGTCAGCAGGGGGCGAATCAGCCCCAGCATTTT.

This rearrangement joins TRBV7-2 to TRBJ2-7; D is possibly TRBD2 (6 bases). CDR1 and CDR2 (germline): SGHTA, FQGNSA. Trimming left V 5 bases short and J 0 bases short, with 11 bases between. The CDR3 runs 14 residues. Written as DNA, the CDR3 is TGTGCCAGCAGCGTCGGGGGAAGCTCCTACGAGCAGTACTTC. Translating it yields CASSVGGSSYEQYF.

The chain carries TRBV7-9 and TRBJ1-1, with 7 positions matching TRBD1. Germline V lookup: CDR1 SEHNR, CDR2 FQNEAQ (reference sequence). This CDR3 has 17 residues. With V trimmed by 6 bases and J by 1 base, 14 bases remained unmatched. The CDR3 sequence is CASSLGSGGNRNTEAFF. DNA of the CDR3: TGTGCCAGCAGTTTGGGGTCAGGGGGAAATCGGAACACTGAAGCTTTCTTT.

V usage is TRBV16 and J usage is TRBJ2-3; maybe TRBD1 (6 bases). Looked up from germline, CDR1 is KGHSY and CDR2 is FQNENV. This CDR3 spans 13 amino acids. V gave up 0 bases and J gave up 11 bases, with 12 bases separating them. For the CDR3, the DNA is TGTGCCAGCAGCCAATCTTGGGGGCGGTGGCAGTATTTT. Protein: CASSQSWGRWQYF.

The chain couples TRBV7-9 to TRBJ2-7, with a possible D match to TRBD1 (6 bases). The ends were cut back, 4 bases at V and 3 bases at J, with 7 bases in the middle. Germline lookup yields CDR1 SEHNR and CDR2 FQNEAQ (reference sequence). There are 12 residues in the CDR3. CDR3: CASSSQGYEQYF. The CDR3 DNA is TGTGCCAGCAGCTCACAGGGCTACGAGCAGTACTTC.

This CDR3 reads CASSLTAGPANYGYTF. In DNA, the CDR3 is TGTGCCAGCAGCCTAACGGCAGGTCCCGCTAACTATGGCTACACCTTC. V gene TRBV7-9 combines with J gene TRBJ1-2; no clear D gene. This CDR3 spans 16 amino acids. The ends were cut back, 5 bases at V and 0 bases at J, with 16 bases in the middle. The germline V gene has CDR1 SEHNR and CDR2 FQNEAQ (reference sequence). Drawing the rest from reference TRBV7-9 and TRBJ1-2, the complete variable domain is DTGVSQNPRHKITKRGQNVTFRCDPISEHNRLYWYRQTLGQGPEFLTYFQNEAQLEKSRLLSDRFSAERPKGSFSTLEIQRTEQGDSAMYLCASSLTAGPANYGYTFGSGTRLTVV.

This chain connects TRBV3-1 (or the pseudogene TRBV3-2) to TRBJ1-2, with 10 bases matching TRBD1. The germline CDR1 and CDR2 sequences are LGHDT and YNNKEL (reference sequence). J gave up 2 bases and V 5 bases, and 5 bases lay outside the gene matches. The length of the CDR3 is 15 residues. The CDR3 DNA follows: TGTGCCAGCAGCTCCAGGGACAGGGGAAACTATGGCTACACCTTC. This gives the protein CASSSRDRGNYGYTF.

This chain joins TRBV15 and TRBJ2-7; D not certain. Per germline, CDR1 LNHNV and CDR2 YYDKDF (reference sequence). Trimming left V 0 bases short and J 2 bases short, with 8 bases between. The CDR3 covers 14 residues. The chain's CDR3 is CATSRDPGPYEQYF. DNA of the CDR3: TGTGCCACCAGCAGAGACCCCGGTCCCTACGAGCAGTACTTC.

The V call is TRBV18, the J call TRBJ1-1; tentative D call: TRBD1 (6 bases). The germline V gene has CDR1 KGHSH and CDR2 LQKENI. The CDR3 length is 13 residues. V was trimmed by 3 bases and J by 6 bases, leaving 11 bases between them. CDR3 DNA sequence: TGTGCCAGCTCACCCCCAGGGGTGGCTGAAGCTTTCTTT. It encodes CASSPPGVAEAFF.

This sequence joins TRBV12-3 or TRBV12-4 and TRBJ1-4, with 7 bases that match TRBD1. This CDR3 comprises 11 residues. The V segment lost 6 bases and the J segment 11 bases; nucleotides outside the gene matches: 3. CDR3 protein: CASSPTGKLFF. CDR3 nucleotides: TGTGCCAGCAGCCCGACAGGGAAACTGTTTTTT.

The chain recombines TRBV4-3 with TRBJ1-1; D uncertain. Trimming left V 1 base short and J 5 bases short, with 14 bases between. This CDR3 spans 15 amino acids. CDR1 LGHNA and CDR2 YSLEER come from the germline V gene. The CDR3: CASSQVYGERTEAFF. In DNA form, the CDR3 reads TGCGCCAGCAGCCAAGTTTACGGGGAGAGGACTGAAGCTTTCTTT.

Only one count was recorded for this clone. The CDR3 nucleotides are TGTGCCAGCAGCACCTTTAAAAGACAGGGGGCGCTCGGTGGAAACACCATATATTTT. Translating gives CASSTFKRQGALGGNTIYF. This chain connects TRBV11-2 to TRBJ1-3; 10 nucleotides match TRBD1. The CDR3 consists of 19 residues. CDR1 and CDR2 from the germline V gene are SGHAT and FQNNGV. V dropped 5 bases and J dropped 3; count of bases not matched to a gene: 16.

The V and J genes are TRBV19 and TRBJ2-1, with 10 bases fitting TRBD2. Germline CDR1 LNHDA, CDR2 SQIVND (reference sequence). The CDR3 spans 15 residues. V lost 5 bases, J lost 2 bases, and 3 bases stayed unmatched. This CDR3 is CASSPTSGTYNEQFF. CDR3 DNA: TGTGCCAGTAGTCCAACTAGCGGGACCTACAATGAGCAGTTCTTC.

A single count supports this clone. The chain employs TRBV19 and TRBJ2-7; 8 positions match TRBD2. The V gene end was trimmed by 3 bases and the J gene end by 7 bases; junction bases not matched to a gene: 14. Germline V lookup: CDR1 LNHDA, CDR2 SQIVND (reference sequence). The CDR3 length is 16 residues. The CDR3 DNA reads TGTGCCAGTAGTATCGGCGGCGGACTAGCCCCAAGGGAGCAGTACTTC. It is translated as CASSIGGGLAPREQYF.

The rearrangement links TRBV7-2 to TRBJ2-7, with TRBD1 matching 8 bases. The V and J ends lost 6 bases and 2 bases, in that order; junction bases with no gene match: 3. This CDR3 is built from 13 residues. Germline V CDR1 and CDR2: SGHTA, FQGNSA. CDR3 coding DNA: TGTGCCAGCAGTTTGGACAGGGCCTACGAGCAGTACTTC. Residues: CASSLDRAYEQYF.

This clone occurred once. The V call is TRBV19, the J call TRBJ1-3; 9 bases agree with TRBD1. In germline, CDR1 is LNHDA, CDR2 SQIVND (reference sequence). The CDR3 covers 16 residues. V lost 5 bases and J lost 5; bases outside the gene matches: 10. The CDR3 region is CASSRTGVGGRNTIYF. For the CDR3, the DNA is TGTGCCAGTAGTCGGACAGGGGTAGGAGGGAGAAACACCATATATTTT.

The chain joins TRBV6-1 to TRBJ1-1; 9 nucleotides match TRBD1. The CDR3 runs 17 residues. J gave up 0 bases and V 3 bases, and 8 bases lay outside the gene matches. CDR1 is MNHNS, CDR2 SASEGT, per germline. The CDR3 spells CASSDEGRTGVNTEAFF. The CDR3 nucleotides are TGTGCCAGCAGTGATGAGGGAAGGACAGGGGTGAACACTGAAGCTTTCTTT.